This T cell receptor (beta chain) is from a study of identifying expanded T cells in peripheral blood. The table lists this clone with a few counts. Its antigen is unknown. Findings and limits, study-wide: About 1.2 clones differed between technical replicates, versus approximately 17 and 20 over time.

No infections or other immune events were documented during collection. J gave up 4 bases and V 2 bases, and 7 bases lay outside the gene matches. This CDR3 has 15 residues. Per the germline V gene, CDR1 is MNHNY and CDR2 is SVGAGI (reference sequence). Repertoires were generated with immunoSEQ multiplex PCR, while TCRdb's copy carries only in-frame clones and drops some. Among around 120,000 clones, 70% to 90% were seen once, and the ten largest hold about 8%. The receptor's source is a person between 18 and 75 years old in good health. The sample taken for sequencing was blood. V is TRBV6-6 and J is TRBJ2-7; 8 bases fit TRBD1. The CDR3 bases are TGTGCCAGCAGTTACGATCAGGGGGCGAGGTACGAGCAGTACTTC. It yields the protein CASSYDQGARYEQYF.